This T cell receptor beta chain is from a study of Ad26.COV2.S vaccination and SARS-CoV-2 variants (dated by TCRdb to the early 2020s). Regarding the study in general: Vaccine-arm donors were drawn from COV1001, a multicentre, randomized, double-blind, placebo-controlled phase I-IIa trial of Ad26.COV2.S in healthy adults. Dosing of Ad26.COV2.S was intramuscular, at either 5x10^10 or 1x10^11 viral particles, delivered as one shot or as two shots spaced 56 days apart. The specificity and breadth of SARS-CoV-2-reactive T cell receptors after Ad26.COV2.S vaccination were assessed by TCRbeta repertoire sequencing. A total of some 30 samples were included in the TCR-sequenced set, comprising 19 Ad26.COV2.S vaccine recipients, 5 placebo recipients and 8 SARS-CoV-2 convalescent individuals. Participants in the trial were split at random into five groups of five each, receiving low-dose or high-dose Ad26.COV2.S once or twice, or else placebo on both occasions. Throughout the experiments and outcome assessment, investigators stayed blinded to trial group allocation.

Remarks on this clone: What this receptor recognizes is not known. The input lacks base qualities; no much larger clone sits a single base away.

V is trimmed back by 0 bases and J by 6 bases, and the junction contains 8 bases that no gene match accounts for. Reading from cysteine to phenylalanine, the CDR3 counts 15 amino acids. Here the CDR3 DNA is all that survives: 45 bases in frame from base 1. The CDR1 and CDR2 encoded by the germline V gene are SGHRS and YFSETQ. The immunoSEQ Assay was used to sequence TCRbeta CDR3 regions. After extraction, genomic DNA underwent amplification by bias-controlled multiplex PCR, followed by high-throughput sequencing. In the original analysis: To quantify the absolute abundance of each unique TCRbeta CDR3 region, sequences were collapsed and filtered. T cell fraction was estimated by normalizing TCRbeta template counts to usable DNA, with usable DNA measured through amplification of reference genes found in all nucleated cells. Repertoire TCRs were annotated as SARS-CoV-2-specific when V gene, CDR3 amino acid sequence and J gene were exactly matched to a known reactive TCR set. The reference SARS-CoV-2 TCR set was obtained from MIRA and was filtered for enrichment in COVID-19-positive ImmuneCODE repertoires, whereby public or cross-reactive TCRs were removed. Using the MIRA antigens, annotated TCRs were further analysed by specific ORF or by position within an ORF. Breadth was defined as annotated unique rearrangements over total unique productive rearrangements; depth was the summed frequency of those rearrangements. Two-sided Wilcoxon rank-sum tests were used to compare TCR breadth between groups. What TCRdb holds here is the immuneACCESS table cut down to in-frame rearrangements. Part of the clones is not present; checked against another copy, under half of the missing clones reflect an unresolved V gene, and the others are unexplained. V and J calls and clone size are copied from that table; D and trimming were computed from the DNA. Within this sample are about 350,000 clones, with 65% to 90% of them counted one time only. The ten top clones hold around 10% of the sample.

Overall results and qualifications from the work: The study was not powered to compare responses between vaccine doses or regimens. It was noted by the authors that total T cell responses may have been underestimated by the TCR breadth and depth analyses. After vaccination, spike-specific CD8+ and CD4+ T cell responses were reported to show substantial breadth. Vaccine and placebo recipients had comparable non-spike TCR breadth, which fits with the vaccine containing only spike. Higher spike-specific TCR breadth was observed in Ad26.COV2.S recipients than in placebo recipients (P = 0.0014).

In light of the paper, this sample's treatment or condition label describes: some 20 received Ad26.COV2.S at low or high dose, single or two shots; roughly 5 received placebo; per-sample allocation not given. Repertoires of vaccine and placebo recipients were sequenced from samples collected on day 63 after the first injection. In Cohort 1b, roughly 26 adults aged 18-55 years were enrolled at a single site in Boston, USA, between 29 July and 7 August 2020. As a vaccine, Ad26.COV2.S was a replication-incompetent adenovirus type 26 vector that expressed a prefusion-stabilized SARS-CoV-2 spike protein derived from the original Wuhan strain.

This clonotype originated in a person aged 18-65 years who received the Ad26.COV2.S COVID-19 vaccine or a placebo. The chain joins TRBV5-1 to TRBJ2-7, with TRBD1 identical over 8 junction bases. The material sequenced was peripheral blood, taken in a trial of Ad26.COV2.S vaccine versus placebo. The CDR3 protein is CASSLGTGGSSEQYF. The DNA reads as follows: TGCGCCAGCAGCTTGGGTACAGGGGGGTCGAGCGAGCAGTACTTC.